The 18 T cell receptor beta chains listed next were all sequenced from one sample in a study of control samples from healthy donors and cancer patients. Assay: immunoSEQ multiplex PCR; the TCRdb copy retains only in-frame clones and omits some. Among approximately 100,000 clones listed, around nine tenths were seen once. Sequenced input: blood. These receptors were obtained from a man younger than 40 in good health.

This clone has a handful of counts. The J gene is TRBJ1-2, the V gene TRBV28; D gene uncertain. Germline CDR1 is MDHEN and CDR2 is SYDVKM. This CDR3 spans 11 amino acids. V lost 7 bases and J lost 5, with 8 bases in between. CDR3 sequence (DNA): TGTGCCAGCACCATAGGGTATGGCTACACCTTC. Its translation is CASTIGYGYTF.

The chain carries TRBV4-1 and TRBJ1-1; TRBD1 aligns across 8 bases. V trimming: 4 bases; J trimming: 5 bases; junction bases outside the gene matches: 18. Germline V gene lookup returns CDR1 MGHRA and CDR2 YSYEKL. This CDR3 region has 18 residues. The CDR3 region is CASSRFPRPDRDETEAFF. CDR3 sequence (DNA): TGCGCCAGCAGCCGATTCCCTCGCCCGGACAGGGACGAAACTGAAGCTTTCTTT.

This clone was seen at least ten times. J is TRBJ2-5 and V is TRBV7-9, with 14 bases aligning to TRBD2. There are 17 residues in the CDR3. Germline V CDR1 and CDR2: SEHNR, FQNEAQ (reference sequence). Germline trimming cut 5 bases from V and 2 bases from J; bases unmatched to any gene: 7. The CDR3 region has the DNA TGTGCCAGCAGCCCCAAACGACTAGCGGGAGGGCAAGAGACCCAGTACTTC. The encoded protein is CASSPKRLAGGQETQYF.

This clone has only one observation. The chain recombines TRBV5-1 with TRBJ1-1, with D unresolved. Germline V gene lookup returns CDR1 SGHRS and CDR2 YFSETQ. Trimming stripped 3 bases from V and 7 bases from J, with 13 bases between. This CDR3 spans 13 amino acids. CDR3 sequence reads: CASSSSVGLEAFF. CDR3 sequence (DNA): TGCGCCAGCAGCTCTTCCGTTGGACTTGAAGCTTTCTTT.

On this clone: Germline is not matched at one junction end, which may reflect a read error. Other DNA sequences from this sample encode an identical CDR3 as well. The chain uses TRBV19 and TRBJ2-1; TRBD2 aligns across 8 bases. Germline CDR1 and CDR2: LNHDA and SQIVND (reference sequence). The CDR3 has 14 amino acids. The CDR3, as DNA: TGTGCCAGTAGGGGCGGGGGGACTTACAATGAGCAATTCTTC. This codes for CASRGGGTYNEQFF.

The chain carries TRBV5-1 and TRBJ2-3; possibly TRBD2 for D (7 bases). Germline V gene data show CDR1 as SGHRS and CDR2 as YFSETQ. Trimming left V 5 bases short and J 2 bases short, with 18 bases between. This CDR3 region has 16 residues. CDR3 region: CASRAGGTSYTDTQYF. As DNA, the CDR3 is TGCGCCAGCAGAGCCGGGGGGACATCCTACACAGATACGCAGTATTTT.

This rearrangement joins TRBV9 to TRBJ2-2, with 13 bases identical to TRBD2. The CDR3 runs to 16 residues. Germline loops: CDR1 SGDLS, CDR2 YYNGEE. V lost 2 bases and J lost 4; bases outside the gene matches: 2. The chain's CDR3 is CASSVTSGGPTGELFF. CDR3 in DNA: TGTGCCAGCAGCGTGACTAGCGGGGGGCCCACCGGGGAGCTGTTTTTT.

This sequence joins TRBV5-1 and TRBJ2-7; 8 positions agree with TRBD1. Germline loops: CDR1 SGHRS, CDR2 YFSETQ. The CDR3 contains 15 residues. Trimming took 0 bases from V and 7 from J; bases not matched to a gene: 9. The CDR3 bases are TGCGCCAGCAGCTTGGCCGTTCAGGGGGCCGCGGAGCAGTACTTC. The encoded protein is CASSLAVQGAAEQYF.

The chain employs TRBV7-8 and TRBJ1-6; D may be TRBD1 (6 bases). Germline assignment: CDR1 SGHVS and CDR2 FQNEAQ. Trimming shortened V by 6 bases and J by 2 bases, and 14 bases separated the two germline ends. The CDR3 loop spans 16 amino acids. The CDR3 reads CASRLQGHAYNSPLHF. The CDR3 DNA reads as TGTGCCAGCAGGTTACAGGGTCACGCCTATAATTCACCCCTCCACTTT.

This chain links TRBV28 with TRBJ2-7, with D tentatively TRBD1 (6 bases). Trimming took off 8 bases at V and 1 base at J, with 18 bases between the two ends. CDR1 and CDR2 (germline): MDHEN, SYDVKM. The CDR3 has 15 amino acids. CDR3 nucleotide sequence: TGTGCCAGCGCTGTAGGGGGAAGCCTTTCCTACGAGCAGTACTTC. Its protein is CASAVGGSLSYEQYF. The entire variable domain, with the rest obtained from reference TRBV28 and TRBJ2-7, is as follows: DVKVTQSSRYLVKRTGEKVFLECVQDMDHENMFWYRQDPGLGLRLIYFSYDVKMKEKGDIPEGYSVSREKKERFSLILESASTNQTSMYLCASAVGGSLSYEQYFGPGTRLTVT.

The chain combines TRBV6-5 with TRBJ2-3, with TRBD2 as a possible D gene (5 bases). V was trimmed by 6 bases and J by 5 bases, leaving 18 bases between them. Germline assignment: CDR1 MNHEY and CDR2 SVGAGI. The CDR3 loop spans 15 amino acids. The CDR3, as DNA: TGTGCCAGCAGCAACGGACTCCCAATGGGAGATACGCAGTATTTT. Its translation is CASSNGLPMGDTQYF.

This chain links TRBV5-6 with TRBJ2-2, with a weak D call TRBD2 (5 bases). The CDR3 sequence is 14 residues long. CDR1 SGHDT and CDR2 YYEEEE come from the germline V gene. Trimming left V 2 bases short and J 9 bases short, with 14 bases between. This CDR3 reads CASSFMTGKRELFF. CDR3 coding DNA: TGTGCCAGCAGCTTTATGACGGGGAAGCGGGAGCTGTTTTTT.

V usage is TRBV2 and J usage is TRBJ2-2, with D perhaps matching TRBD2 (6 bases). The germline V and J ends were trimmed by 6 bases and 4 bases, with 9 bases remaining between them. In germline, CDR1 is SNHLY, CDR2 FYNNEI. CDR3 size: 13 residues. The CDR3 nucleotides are TGTGCCAGCAGCCCGGGGGTCACCGGGGAGCTGTTTTTT. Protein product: CASSPGVTGELFF.

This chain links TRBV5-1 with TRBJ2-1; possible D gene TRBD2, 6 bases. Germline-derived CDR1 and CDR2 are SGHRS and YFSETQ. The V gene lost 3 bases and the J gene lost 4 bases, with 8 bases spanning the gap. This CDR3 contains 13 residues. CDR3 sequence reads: CASSWTTYNEQFF. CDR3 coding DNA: TGCGCCAGCAGCTGGACTACTTACAATGAGCAGTTCTTC.

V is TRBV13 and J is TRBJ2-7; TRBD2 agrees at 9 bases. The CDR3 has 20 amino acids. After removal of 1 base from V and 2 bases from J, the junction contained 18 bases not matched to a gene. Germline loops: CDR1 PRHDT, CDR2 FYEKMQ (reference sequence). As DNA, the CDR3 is TGTGCCAGCAGCTTAGAGGGACTCGGGACACTAGCGGGTCGAACCTACGAGCAGTACTTC. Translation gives CASSLEGLGTLAGRTYEQYF.

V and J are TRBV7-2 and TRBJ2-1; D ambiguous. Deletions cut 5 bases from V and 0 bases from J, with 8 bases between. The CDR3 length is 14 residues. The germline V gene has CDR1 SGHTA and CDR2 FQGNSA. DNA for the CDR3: TGTGCCAGCAGCCCTGACGTCTCCTACAATGAGCAGTTCTTC. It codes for CASSPDVSYNEQFF.

The CDR3 loop reads CASRTTSAAGELFF. DNA for the CDR3: TGTGCCAGCAGGACGACTAGCGCGGCCGGGGAGCTGTTTTTT. The chain links TRBV2 to TRBJ2-2; 8 bases line up with TRBD2. V trimming: 6 bases; J trimming: 6 bases; junction bases outside the gene matches: 6. CDR3 size: 14 residues. Germline loops: CDR1 SNHLY, CDR2 FYNNEI.

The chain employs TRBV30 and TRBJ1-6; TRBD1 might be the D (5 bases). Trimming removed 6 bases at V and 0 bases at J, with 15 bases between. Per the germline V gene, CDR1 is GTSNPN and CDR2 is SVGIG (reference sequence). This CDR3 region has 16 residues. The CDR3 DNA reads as TGTGCCTGCCATACGGGGGGGAGCTCCTATAATTCACCCCTCCACTTT. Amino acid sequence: CACHTGGSSYNSPLHF.